The 20 T cell receptor beta chains below all came from one sample that was sequenced in a study of cytomegalovirus exposure and HLA in healthy donors. The primer mix had 60 Vbeta and 13 Jbeta primers. Here immunoSEQ multiplex PCR was the method, and the copy in TCRdb shows in-frame clones only, minus some. The table has 110,000 to 150,000 clones, approximately 80% seen once. Specimen: PBMCs. The source is a young man in good health and CMV-seronegative.

The V gene is TRBV19, the J gene TRBJ2-5, with TRBD2 matching 12 bases. Germline V gene sequence: CDR1 LNHDA, CDR2 SQIVND (reference sequence). V trimming: 5 bases; J trimming: 5 bases; junction bases outside the gene matches: 9. This CDR3 contains 16 residues. The CDR3 loop reads CASSAPLAGGIETQYF. Written as DNA, the CDR3 is TGTGCCAGTAGTGCACCACTAGCGGGAGGTATTGAGACCCAGTACTTC.

The chain employs TRBV19 and TRBJ2-1, with D possibly TRBD2 on 6 matching bases. The ends were cut back, 5 bases at V and 0 bases at J, with 14 bases in the middle. This CDR3 has 16 amino acids. The germline V gene has CDR1 LNHDA and CDR2 SQIVND (reference sequence). CDR3 region: CASSPPDYSSYNEQFF. The DNA of the CDR3 is TGTGCCAGTAGTCCCCCGGACTATTCCTCCTACAATGAGCAGTTCTTC.

This chain connects TRBV21-1 to TRBJ1-3; TRBD1 reflects the table's D call only, with no check against the DNA. TRBV21-1 is a pseudogene locus. The CDR3 loop spans 13 amino acids. The CDR3 nucleotides are TGTGCCTCAAAACGTGCCAGGGGTGACACCATATATTTT. Protein product: CASKRARGDTIYF.

The CDR3 DNA reads TGCGCCAGCAGCGAAACTAGACAAGAGACCCAGTACTTC. Protein product: CASSETRQETQYF. This rearrangement joins TRBV5-1 to TRBJ2-5; tentative D call: TRBD2 (5 bases). V gave up 4 bases and J gave up 2 bases, with 9 bases separating them. CDR1 and CDR2 from the germline V gene are SGHRS and YFSETQ. The CDR3 runs to 13 residues.

This chain connects TRBV5-1 to TRBJ1-1, with 10 nucleotides matching TRBD1. J lost 4 bases, V lost 4 bases, and 7 bases had no gene match. Looked up from germline, CDR1 is SGHRS and CDR2 is YFSETQ. The CDR3 sequence is 15 residues long. The CDR3 DNA reads as TGCGCCAGCAGCGGAGGACAGGGGGGGTCCACTGAAGCTTTCTTT. As protein: CASSGGQGGSTEAFF.

This rearrangement joins TRBV6-4 to TRBJ1-6, with 10 bases that match TRBD1. CDR3 length: 14 amino acids. With 3 bases clipped from V and 10 bases from J, the junction kept 3 bases outside the gene matches. Looked up from germline, CDR1 is MRHNA and CDR2 is SNTAGT. This chain's CDR3 is CASSEGQGRSPLHF. Written as DNA, the CDR3 is TGTGCCAGCAGTGAGGGACAGGGGAGATCACCCCTCCACTTT.

The chain employs TRBV19 and TRBJ1-2; possibly TRBD1 for D (5 bases). Trimming took off 9 bases at V and 8 bases at J, with 25 bases between the two ends. CDR3 length: 15 amino acids. Germline CDR1 reads LNHDA; CDR2 reads SQIVND (reference sequence). CDR3 residues: CASTDKGASMFGYTF. In nucleotides, the CDR3 is TGTGCCAGCACTGATAAAGGGGCCTCCATGTTCGGCTACACCTTC.

The rearrangement uses TRBV13 and TRBJ1-2; D is perhaps TRBD1 (5 bases). Germline V lookup: CDR1 PRHDT, CDR2 FYEKMQ (reference sequence). The V end was cut by 5 bases, the J end by 1 base, with 20 bases between. The CDR3 length is 17 residues. CDR3 bases: TGTGCCAGCAGCATAGTCGGGGGGGGAGGCTATAACTATGGCTACACCTTC. This gives the protein CASSIVGGGGYNYGYTF.

This chain links TRBV4-2 with TRBJ2-3; D perhaps matches TRBD1 (6 bases). Germline CDR1 LGHNA, CDR2 YNFKEQ. Trimming removed 0 bases at V and 1 base at J, with 8 bases between. The CDR3 is made up of 15 amino acids. CDR3: CASSQDNRGTDTQYF. The CDR3 coding sequence is TGTGCCAGCAGCCAAGATAACAGGGGCACAGATACGCAGTATTTT.

This clone was observed once. V and J are TRBV6-6 and TRBJ1-1; 7 bases line up with TRBD1. Unmatched junction bases numbered 3, after V lost 4 bases and J lost 1 base. The CDR3 loop spans 14 amino acids. CDR1 MNHNY and CDR2 SVGAGI come from the germline V gene (reference sequence). The CDR3 nucleotides read TGTGCCAGCAGTTCGACAGGGAGGAACACTGAAGCTTTCTTT. It specifies CASSSTGRNTEAFF.

V is TRBV11-3 and J is TRBJ1-5; the match to TRBD1 covers 7 bases. The CDR3 loop spans 16 amino acids. In germline, CDR1 is SGHNT, CDR2 YENEEA. Trimming took 5 bases from V and 2 from J; bases not matched to a gene: 9. The CDR3 sequence is CASSARGAGGNQPQHF. The CDR3 DNA is TGTGCCAGCAGCGCCAGGGGGGCTGGTGGCAATCAGCCCCAGCATTTT.

This sequence joins TRBV28 and TRBJ2-5, with D possibly TRBD2 on 5 matching bases. V was clipped by 3 bases and J by 5 bases, with 16 bases between them. Per the germline V gene, CDR1 is MDHEN and CDR2 is SYDVKM. This CDR3 contains 15 residues. As DNA, the CDR3 is TGTGCCAGCAGTTTGCTCCTGGGAGCCGGGGAGACCCAGTACTTC. As protein: CASSLLLGAGETQYF.

V and J are TRBV27 and TRBJ2-3; a possible D gene is TRBD2 (6 bases). From germline, CDR1 is MNHEY and CDR2 SMNVEV (reference sequence). Trimming pared 3 bases from V and 0 bases from J, leaving 10 bases between. The CDR3 loop spans 15 amino acids. The CDR3 sequence: CASSFAGTSTDTQYF. In DNA, the CDR3 is TGTGCCAGCAGTTTCGCGGGAACTAGCACAGATACGCAGTATTTT.

The gene calls are TRBV28 and TRBJ2-7; D might be TRBD1 (6 bases). The germline V and J ends were trimmed by 10 bases and 1 base, with 8 bases remaining between them. Germline lookup yields CDR1 MDHEN and CDR2 SYDVKM. This CDR3 spans 11 amino acids. CDR3 loop: CAIGQSYEQYF. The CDR3 nucleotides are TGTGCCATCGGACAGTCCTACGAGCAGTACTTC.

The rearrangement links TRBV19 to TRBJ1-6; 10 bases agree with TRBD1. Germline CDR1 LNHDA, CDR2 SQIVND (reference sequence). Trimming at V came to 5 bases and at J to 6 bases, leaving 7 bases not matched to a gene. The CDR3 has 16 residues. The CDR3, as DNA: TGTGCCAGTAGTTCTAGGACAGGGGGAAGTAATTCACCCCTCCACTTT. As protein: CASSSRTGGSNSPLHF. Together with reference TRBV19 and TRBJ1-6, the CDR3 gives the full variable domain: DGGITQSPKYLFRKEGQNVTLSCEQNLNHDAMYWYRQDPGQGLRLIYYSQIVNDFQKGDIAEGYSVSREKKESFPLTVTSAQKNPTAFYLCASSSRTGGSNSPLHFGNGTRLTVT.

The chain's CDR3 is CTSSQAGGPTEQRDNDTQYF. For the CDR3, the DNA is TGCACCAGCAGCCAAGCTGGTGGGCCGACGGAACAGCGGGATAATGATACGCAGTATTTT. The chain recombines TRBV1 with TRBJ2-3; the D segment call TRBD2 is taken from the table without a DNA check. TRBV1 is a documented pseudogene. The CDR3 spans 20 residues.

To note about this clone: Other DNA variants within this sample encode the same CDR3. The V and J genes are TRBV6-5 and TRBJ1-6; D call uncertain. Germline V gives CDR1 MNHEY, CDR2 SVGAGI. V gave up 5 bases and J gave up 13 bases, with 15 bases separating them. The CDR3 length is 13 residues. DNA for the CDR3: TGTGCCAGCAGTCCGGCCACGGGTTCCCCCCTCCACTTT. It translates to CASSPATGSPLHF.

V usage is TRBV6-4 and J usage is TRBJ2-1; 8 nucleotides agree with TRBD2. V trimming: 5 bases; J trimming: 14 bases; junction bases outside the gene matches: 11. CDR3 length: 13 amino acids. Germline V gene sequence: CDR1 MRHNA, CDR2 SNTAGT. The CDR3 DNA is TGTGCCAGCAGTATCTCAGCGGGGGCGAGTAAGTTCTTC. As protein: CASSISAGASKFF.

The chain links TRBV2 to TRBJ2-3; the match to TRBD2 covers 11 bases. Germline V gives CDR1 SNHLY, CDR2 FYNNEI. The ends lost 4 bases at V and 0 bases at J; junction bases unmatched: 0. The CDR3 is made up of 15 amino acids. This CDR3 is CASSASGRSTDTQYF. Written as DNA, the CDR3 is TGTGCCAGCAGTGCTAGCGGGAGGAGCACAGATACGCAGTATTTT.

There are a few counts of this clone. V is TRBV4-2 and J is TRBJ2-7, with 14 bases lining up with TRBD2. The trim removed 3 bases at V and 0 bases at J, leaving 4 bases unmatched. The CDR3 spans 17 residues. Germline V gene sequence: CDR1 LGHNA, CDR2 YNFKEQ. The CDR3 coding sequence is TGTGCCAGCAGCCAGGGACTAGCGGGGGTGAGCTCCTACGAGCAGTACTTC. Protein: CASSQGLAGVSSYEQYF.